The 8 T cell receptor beta chains reported below all come from one sample, sequenced in a study of CD8+CD57+ T cells in acquired aplastic anemia. Genomic DNA acted as the template from which TCR beta VDJ combination and CDR3 sequence profiling were carried out. TCRdb independently ran MiXCR on the reads; one entry per CDR3 protein. The sample yields about 220,000 distinct CDR3 sequences, approximately 35% seen once. The sequenced sample consisted of sorted CD4+, CD8+, or CD8+CD57+ T cells (not recorded which) from PBMCs. These receptors all stem from a human donor in good health, serving as a control.

Turning to this clonotype: Germline is not matched at one junction end, which may reflect a read error. V is TRBV10-3 and J is TRBJ1-2; 7 positions agree with TRBD1. Germline V lookup: CDR1 ENHRY, CDR2 SYGVKD. The CDR3 loop spans 14 amino acids. CDR3 region: CAISGDSTNYGYTF. CDR3 nucleotide sequence: TGCGCCATCAGTGGGGACAGTACTAACTATGGCTACACCTTC.

This clonotype was counted many times. The V call is TRBV19, the J call TRBJ2-7; D is perhaps TRBD1 (5 bases). Trimming removed 6 bases from V and 2 bases from J, with 26 bases in between. The CDR3 is 18 amino acids. Germline-derived CDR1 and CDR2 are LNHDA and SQIVND (reference sequence). The CDR3 coding sequence is TGTGCCAGTAGCCGAACGACAATATCCAGGACAAACCCCTACGAGCAGTACTTC. Translating it yields CASSRTTISRTNPYEQYF.

A note on this clonotype: Possible read error: a much larger clone is one base away. DNA for the CDR3: TGTGCCAGCAGTGAAACAGGGAGCGAGCAGTACTTC. This encodes CASSETGSEQYF. This chain connects TRBV6-1 to TRBJ2-7, with D perhaps matching TRBD1 (6 bases). The germline CDR1 and CDR2 sequences are MNHNS and SASEGT. The CDR3 covers 12 residues. V was cut by 2 bases and J by 6 bases, with 8 bases left in between.

This clonotype was seen a few times. The rearrangement uses TRBV7-9 and TRBJ1-2; D unresolved. Trimming took 1 base from V and 3 from J, leaving 6 bases between them. Germline V gene sequence: CDR1 SEHNR, CDR2 FQNEAQ (reference sequence). The CDR3 length is 13 residues. Written as DNA, the CDR3 is TGTGCCAGCAGCTTAGGTGGATACTATGGCTACACCTTC. Its translation: CASSLGGYYGYTF.

The chain is built from TRBV19 and TRBJ2-1, with D possibly being TRBD2 (5 bases). CDR1 and CDR2 from the germline V gene are LNHDA and SQIVND (reference sequence). V was pared by 7 bases and J by 9 bases, with 16 bases between. The CDR3 covers 13 residues. The CDR3 DNA follows: TGTGCCAGTACAAAAACTAGTCATGCTGAGCAGTTCTTC. It yields the protein CASTKTSHAEQFF.

The genes are TRBV5-4 and TRBJ1-1; D might be TRBD1 (6 bases). Deletions cut 0 bases from V and 1 base from J, with 16 bases between. Germline loops: CDR1 SGHNT, CDR2 YYREEE (reference sequence). The CDR3 spans 17 residues. This CDR3 is CASSLGQGRASNTEAFF. The CDR3 DNA sequence: TGTGCCAGCAGCTTGGGGCAGGGGAGGGCATCGAACACTGAAGCTTTCTTT.

The genes are TRBV6-1 and TRBJ2-7; 7 positions match TRBD1. Per the germline V gene, CDR1 is MNHNS and CDR2 is SASEGT. The CDR3 covers 15 residues. V lost 5 bases, J lost 2 bases, and 9 bases stayed unmatched. This chain's CDR3 is CASSRDSLPPYEQYF. The CDR3 nucleotides are TGTGCCAGCAGTCGGGACAGCCTTCCCCCCTACGAGCAGTACTTC.

This clonotype was seen repeatedly, ten times or more. This chain links TRBV3-1 with TRBJ2-7; 9 bases fit TRBD1. Germline V CDR1 and CDR2: LGHDT, YNNKEL (reference sequence). V dropped 6 bases and J dropped 4; count of bases not matched to a gene: 10. The CDR3 has 15 amino acids. Written as DNA, the CDR3 is TGTGCCAGCAGACAAAAGGGACAGGGTGGTTACGAGCAGTACTTC. Translated: CASRQKGQGGYEQYF.